The 11 T cell receptor beta chains presented below share a single source sample, sequenced in a study of T cell responses to AZD1222 COVID-19 vaccine. The table came from immunoSEQ multiplex PCR; TCRdb's copy has only in-frame clones and leaves some out. This table holds around 110,000 clones, 93% found once. Sample: peripheral blood, taken on day 0 of AZD1222 vaccination. The receptors stem from an adult in good health.

The chain joins TRBV18 to TRBJ1-5; no definite D call. The CDR3 spans 15 residues. CDR1 KGHSH and CDR2 LQKENI come from the germline V gene. Trimming shortened V by 6 bases and J by 6 bases, and 18 bases separated the two germline ends. In nucleotides, the CDR3 is TGTGCCAGCTCGTTTGAGTCGCTGGAGGTTCAGCCCCAGCATTTT. Its translation is CASSFESLEVQPQHF. The whole variable domain, filled in from reference TRBV18 and TRBJ1-5, reads NAGVMQNPRHLVRRRGQEARLRCSPMKGHSHVYWYRQLPEEGLKFMVYLQKENIIDESGMPKERFSAEFPKEGPSILRIQQVVRGDSAAYFCASSFESLEVQPQHFGDGTRLSIL.

This clone showed up just once. J is TRBJ1-2 and V is TRBV29-1; the match to TRBD1 covers 10 bases. Germline lookup yields CDR1 SQVTM and CDR2 ANQGSEA. With V trimmed by 7 bases and J by 1 base, 9 bases remained unmatched. The CDR3 runs to 15 residues. The CDR3 DNA is TGCAGCGATACAGCGCGGGACAGGGGTAACTATGGCTACACCTTC. Protein product: CSDTARDRGNYGYTF. The full variable domain, rest sourced from reference TRBV29-1 and TRBJ1-2, is SAVISQKPSRDICQRGTSLTIQCQVDSQVTMMFWYRQQPGQSLTLIATANQGSEATYESGFVIDKFPISRPNLTFSTLTVSNMSPEDSSIYLCSDTARDRGNYGYTFGSGTRLTVV.

The chain joins TRBV18 to TRBJ2-7; D perhaps matches TRBD2 (6 bases). Between the trimmed V and J ends, which lost 3 bases and 3 bases, there was a span of 12 bases. CDR1 is KGHSH, CDR2 LQKENI, per germline. The CDR3 runs 14 residues. CDR3 DNA sequence: TGTGCCAGCTCACCTAAGGGACTCGACTACGAGCAGTACTTC. It translates to CASSPKGLDYEQYF.

The chain carries TRBV4-2 and TRBJ2-1; possibly TRBD2 for D (5 bases). CDR3 length: 17 residues. Germline CDR1 and CDR2: LGHNA and YNFKEQ. V was cut by 0 bases and J by 8 bases, with 20 bases left in between. CDR3 sequence (DNA): TGTGCCAGCAGCCAAGATCTTTCCGCGACTGGACTGGATGAGCAGTTCTTC. Translated: CASSQDLSATGLDEQFF.

The sample holds one count of this clone. CDR3 sequence (DNA): TGTGCCAGCAGTTCCCTTGAGGACGGGCGGAGGGGTGAGCAGTTCTTC. Translating it yields CASSSLEDGRRGEQFF. The rearrangement links TRBV27 to TRBJ2-1; D perhaps matches TRBD2 (6 bases). This CDR3 is built from 16 residues. V gave up 4 bases and J gave up 9 bases, with 22 bases separating them. Per the germline V gene, CDR1 is MNHEY and CDR2 is SMNVEV (reference sequence).

This chain connects TRBV3-1 (or the pseudogene TRBV3-2) to TRBJ2-2; 13 bases match TRBD2. This CDR3 region has 16 residues. Germline V lookup: CDR1 LGHDT, CDR2 YNNKEL (reference sequence). Unmatched junction bases numbered 5, after V lost 1 base and J lost 9 bases. The CDR3 DNA follows: TGTGCCAGCAGCCAAGCCGGGACTAGCGGGATCCGGGAGCTGTTTTTT. Residues: CASSQAGTSGIRELFF.

The chain has TRBV5-1 and TRBJ1-5; 9 nucleotides align to TRBD1. Losses at the gene ends were 0 bases for V and 5 bases for J; bases not matched to a gene: 3. Germline-derived CDR1 and CDR2 are SGHRS and YFSETQ. The CDR3 contains 15 residues. The chain's CDR3 is CASSLVTGGDQPQHF. CDR3 coding DNA: TGCGCCAGCAGCTTGGTAACAGGGGGCGATCAGCCCCAGCATTTT.

The chain is built from TRBV4-2 and TRBJ2-1, with 7 bases identical to TRBD2. This CDR3 is 18 amino acids long. CDR1 is LGHNA and CDR2 is YNFKEQ in the germline V gene. V lost 0 bases to trimming and J lost 10 bases; unmatched junction nucleotides: 18. CDR3 protein: CASSQEVAGRAYLGEQFF. CDR3 nucleotide sequence: TGTGCCAGCAGCCAAGAGGTTGCAGGGAGGGCCTACCTTGGAGAGCAGTTCTTC.

The chain combines TRBV10-3 with TRBJ2-1; 7 bases map to TRBD2. Trimming at V came to 6 bases and at J to 10 bases, leaving 12 bases not matched to a gene. The CDR3 covers 14 residues. Germline CDR1 and CDR2: ENHRY and SYGVKD. The CDR3 reads CAIRASGNGPEQFF. In nucleotides, the CDR3 is TGTGCCATCAGGGCTAGCGGCAACGGACCCGAGCAGTTCTTC.

The rearrangement uses TRBV5-6 and TRBJ1-5; 8 bases match TRBD1. V gave up 0 bases and J gave up 5 bases; unmatched junction bases: 1. Germline assignment: CDR1 SGHDT and CDR2 YYEEEE. This CDR3 is built from 14 residues. The CDR3 here is CASSLVTGDQPQHF. Written as DNA, the CDR3 is TGTGCCAGCAGCTTGGTGACAGGGGATCAGCCCCAGCATTTT.

This chain joins TRBV5-1 and TRBJ1-6; TRBD1 aligns across 8 bases. The CDR3 runs 14 residues. J was trimmed by 10 bases and V by 4 bases; bases with no gene match: 7. Germline V lookup: CDR1 SGHRS, CDR2 YFSETQ. For the CDR3, the DNA is TGCGCCAGCAGCGAGTTAACAGGGGGATCACCCCTCCACTTT. It specifies CASSELTGGSPLHF.